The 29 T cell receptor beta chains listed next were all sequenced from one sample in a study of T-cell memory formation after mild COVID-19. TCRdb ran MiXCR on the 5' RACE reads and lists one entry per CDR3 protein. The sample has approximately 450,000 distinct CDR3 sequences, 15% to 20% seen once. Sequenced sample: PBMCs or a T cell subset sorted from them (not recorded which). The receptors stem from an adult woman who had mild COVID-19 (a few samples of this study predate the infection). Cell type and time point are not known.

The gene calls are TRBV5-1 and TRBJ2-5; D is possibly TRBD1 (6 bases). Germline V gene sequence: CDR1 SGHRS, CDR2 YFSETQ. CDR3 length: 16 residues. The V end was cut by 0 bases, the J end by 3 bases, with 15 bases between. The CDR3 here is CASSLGLGEGEETQYF. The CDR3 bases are TGCGCCAGCAGCTTGGGGCTGGGCGAGGGGGAAGAGACCCAGTACTTC.

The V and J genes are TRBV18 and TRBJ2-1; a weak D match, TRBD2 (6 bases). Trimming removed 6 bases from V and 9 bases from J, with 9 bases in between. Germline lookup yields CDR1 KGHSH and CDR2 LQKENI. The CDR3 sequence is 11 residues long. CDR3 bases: TGTGCCAGCTCCCGGAGGGGTGAGCAGTTCTTC. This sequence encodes CASSRRGEQFF. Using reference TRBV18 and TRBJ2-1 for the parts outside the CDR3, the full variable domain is NAGVMQNPRHLVRRRGQEARLRCSPMKGHSHVYWYRQLPEEGLKFMVYLQKENIIDESGMPKERFSAEFPKEGPSILRIQQVVRGDSAAYFCASSRRGEQFFGPGTRLTVL.

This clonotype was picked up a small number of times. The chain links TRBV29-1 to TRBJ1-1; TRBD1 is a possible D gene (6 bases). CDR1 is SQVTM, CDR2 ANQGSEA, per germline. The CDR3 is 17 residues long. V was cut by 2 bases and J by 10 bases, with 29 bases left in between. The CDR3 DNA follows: TGCAGCGTTGAACCTATAAAACCGATGGGGGCTCCCCGGGGAGCTTTCTTT. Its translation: CSVEPIKPMGAPRGAFF.

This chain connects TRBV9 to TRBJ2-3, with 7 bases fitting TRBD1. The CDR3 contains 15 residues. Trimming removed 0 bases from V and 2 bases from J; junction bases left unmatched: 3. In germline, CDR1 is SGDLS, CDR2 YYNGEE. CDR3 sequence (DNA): TGTGCCAGCAGCGTAGCCGGACAGGTCACAGATACGCAGTATTTT. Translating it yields CASSVAGQVTDTQYF.

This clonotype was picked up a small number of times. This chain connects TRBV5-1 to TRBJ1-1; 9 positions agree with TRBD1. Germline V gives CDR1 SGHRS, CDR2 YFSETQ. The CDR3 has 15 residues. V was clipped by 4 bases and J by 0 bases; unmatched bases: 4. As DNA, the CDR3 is TGCGCCAGCAGCCGGGGACAGGGCGTGAACACTGAAGCTTTCTTT. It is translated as CASSRGQGVNTEAFF.

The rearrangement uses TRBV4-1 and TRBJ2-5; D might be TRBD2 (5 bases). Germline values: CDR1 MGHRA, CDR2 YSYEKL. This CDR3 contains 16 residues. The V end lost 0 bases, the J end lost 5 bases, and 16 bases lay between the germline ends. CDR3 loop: CASSQDITRGWETQYF. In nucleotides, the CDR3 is TGCGCCAGCAGCCAAGATATAACCCGGGGATGGGAGACCCAGTACTTC.

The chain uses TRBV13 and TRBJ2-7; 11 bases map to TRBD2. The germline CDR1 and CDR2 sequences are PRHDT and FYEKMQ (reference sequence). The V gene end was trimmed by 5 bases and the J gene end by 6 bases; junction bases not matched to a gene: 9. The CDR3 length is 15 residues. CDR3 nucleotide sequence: TGTGCCAGCAGCCACCTAGCGGGAGGCTCCCCCGAGCAGTACTTC. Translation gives CASSHLAGGSPEQYF.

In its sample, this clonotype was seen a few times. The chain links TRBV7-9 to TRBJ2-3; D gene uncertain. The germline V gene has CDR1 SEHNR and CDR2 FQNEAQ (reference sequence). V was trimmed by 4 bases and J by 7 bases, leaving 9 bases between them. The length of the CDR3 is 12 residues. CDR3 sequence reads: CASSSSHYTQYF. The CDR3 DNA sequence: TGTGCCAGCAGCTCCTCTCATTATACGCAGTATTTT.

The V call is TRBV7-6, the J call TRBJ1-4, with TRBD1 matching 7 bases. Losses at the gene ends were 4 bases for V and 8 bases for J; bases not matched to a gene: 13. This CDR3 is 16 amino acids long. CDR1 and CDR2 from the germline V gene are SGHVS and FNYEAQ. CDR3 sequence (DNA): TGTGCCAGCAGCTCGCCAAACGACAGGGCGGTCGAAAAACTGTTTTTT. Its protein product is CASSSPNDRAVEKLFF.

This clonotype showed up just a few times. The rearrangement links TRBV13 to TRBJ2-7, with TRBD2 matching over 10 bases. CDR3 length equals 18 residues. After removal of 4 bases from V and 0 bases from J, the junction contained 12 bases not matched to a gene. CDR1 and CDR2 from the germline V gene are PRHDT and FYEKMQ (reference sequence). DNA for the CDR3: TGTGCCAGCAGCTCGCCGGTTACTAGCGGGAAGAGCTCCTACGAGCAGTACTTC. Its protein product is CASSSPVTSGKSSYEQYF.

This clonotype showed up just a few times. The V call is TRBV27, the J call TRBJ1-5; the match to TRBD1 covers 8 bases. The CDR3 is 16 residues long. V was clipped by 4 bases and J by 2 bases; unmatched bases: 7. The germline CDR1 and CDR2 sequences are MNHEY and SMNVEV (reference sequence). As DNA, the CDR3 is TGTGCCAGCAGTTCGTGGACAGGGTCTGGCAATCAGCCCCAGCATTTT. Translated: CASSSWTGSGNQPQHF.

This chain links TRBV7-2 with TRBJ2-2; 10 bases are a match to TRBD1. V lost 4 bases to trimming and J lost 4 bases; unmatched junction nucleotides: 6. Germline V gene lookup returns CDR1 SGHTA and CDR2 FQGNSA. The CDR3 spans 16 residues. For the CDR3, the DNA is TGTGCCAGCAGCTCCCAGACAGGGGGCATCACCGGGGAGCTGTTTTTT. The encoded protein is CASSSQTGGITGELFF.

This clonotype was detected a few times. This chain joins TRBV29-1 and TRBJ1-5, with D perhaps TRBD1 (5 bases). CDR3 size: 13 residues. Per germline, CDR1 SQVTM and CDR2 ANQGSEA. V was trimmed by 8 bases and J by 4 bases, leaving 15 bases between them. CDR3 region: CSTRDRENQPQHF. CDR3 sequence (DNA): TGCAGCACAAGAGACAGAGAAAATCAGCCCCAGCATTTT. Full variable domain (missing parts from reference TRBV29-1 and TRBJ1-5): SAVISQKPSRDICQRGTSLTIQCQVDSQVTMMFWYRQQPGQSLTLIATANQGSEATYESGFVIDKFPISRPNLTFSTLTVSNMSPEDSSIYLCSTRDRENQPQHFGDGTRLSIL.

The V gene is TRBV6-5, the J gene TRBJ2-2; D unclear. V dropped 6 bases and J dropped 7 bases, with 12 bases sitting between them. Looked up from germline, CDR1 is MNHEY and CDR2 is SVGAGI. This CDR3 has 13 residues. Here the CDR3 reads CASSLRSGGELFF. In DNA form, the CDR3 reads TGTGCCAGCAGCCTGAGAAGTGGCGGGGAGCTGTTTTTT.

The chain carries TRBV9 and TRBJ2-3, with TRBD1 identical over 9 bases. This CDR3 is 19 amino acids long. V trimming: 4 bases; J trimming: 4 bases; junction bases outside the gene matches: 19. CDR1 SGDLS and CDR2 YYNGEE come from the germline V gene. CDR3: CASSPNSGTGSGSADTQYF. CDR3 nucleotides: TGTGCCAGCAGCCCCAACTCCGGGACAGGGTCAGGAAGTGCAGATACGCAGTATTTT.

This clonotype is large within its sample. Here the CDR3 reads CATSRDRVDTQYF. In nucleotides, the CDR3 is TGTGCCACCAGCAGAGATAGGGTAGATACGCAGTATTTT. The chain has TRBV15 and TRBJ2-3; no clear D gene. Trimming cost V 0 bases and J 5 bases, with 6 bases left between them. The CDR3 spans 13 residues. CDR1 is LNHNV, CDR2 YYDKDF, per germline (reference sequence).

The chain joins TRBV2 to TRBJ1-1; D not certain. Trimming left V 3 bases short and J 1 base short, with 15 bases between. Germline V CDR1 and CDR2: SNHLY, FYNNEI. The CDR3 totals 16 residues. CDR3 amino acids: CASSDSSPGWNTEAFF. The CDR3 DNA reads TGTGCCAGCAGTGATAGTAGCCCCGGTTGGAACACTGAAGCTTTCTTT. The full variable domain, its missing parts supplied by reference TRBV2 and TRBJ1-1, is EPEVTQTPSHQVTQMGQEVILRCVPISNHLYFYWYRQILGQKVEFLVSFYNNEISEKSEIFDDQFSVERPDGSNFTLKIRSTKLEDSAMYFCASSDSSPGWNTEAFFGQGTRLTVV.

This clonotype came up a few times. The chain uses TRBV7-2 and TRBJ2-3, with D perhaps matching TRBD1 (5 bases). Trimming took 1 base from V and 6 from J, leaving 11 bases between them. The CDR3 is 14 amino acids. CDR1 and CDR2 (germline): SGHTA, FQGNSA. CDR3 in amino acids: CASSLEGFGDTQYF. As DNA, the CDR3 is TGTGCCAGCAGCTTAGAGGGGTTCGGGGATACGCAGTATTTT.

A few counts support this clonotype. Here the CDR3 reads CASSQGPGTSGRDTQYF. As DNA, the CDR3 is TGCGCCAGCAGCCAAGGCCCCGGGACTAGCGGGAGGGATACGCAGTATTTT. The V and J genes are TRBV4-3 and TRBJ2-3; TRBD2 matches 15 bases. The ends lost 1 base at V and 6 bases at J; junction bases unmatched: 5. Germline CDR1 is LGHNA and CDR2 is YSLEER. CDR3 size: 17 residues.

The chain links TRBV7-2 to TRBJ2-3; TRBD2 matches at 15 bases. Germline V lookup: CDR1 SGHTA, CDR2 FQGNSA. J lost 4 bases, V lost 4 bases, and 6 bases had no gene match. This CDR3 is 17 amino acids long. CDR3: CASSSRTSGRVSDTQYF. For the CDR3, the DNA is TGTGCCAGCAGCTCAAGGACTAGCGGGAGGGTATCAGATACGCAGTATTTT.

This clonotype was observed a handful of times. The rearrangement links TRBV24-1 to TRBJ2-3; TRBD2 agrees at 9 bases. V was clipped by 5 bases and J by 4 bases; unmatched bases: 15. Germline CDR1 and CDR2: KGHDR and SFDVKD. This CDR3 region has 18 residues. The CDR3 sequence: CATSAADWIAGEPDTQYF. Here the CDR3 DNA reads TGTGCCACCAGTGCTGCCGACTGGATAGCGGGGGAGCCAGATACGCAGTATTTT.

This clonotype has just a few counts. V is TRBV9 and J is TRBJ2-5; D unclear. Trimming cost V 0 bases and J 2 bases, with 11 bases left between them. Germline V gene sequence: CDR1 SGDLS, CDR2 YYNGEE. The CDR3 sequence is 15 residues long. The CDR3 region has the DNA TGTGCCAGCAGCGTAGTTCCGGGCGTGCAAGAGACCCAGTACTTC. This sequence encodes CASSVVPGVQETQYF.

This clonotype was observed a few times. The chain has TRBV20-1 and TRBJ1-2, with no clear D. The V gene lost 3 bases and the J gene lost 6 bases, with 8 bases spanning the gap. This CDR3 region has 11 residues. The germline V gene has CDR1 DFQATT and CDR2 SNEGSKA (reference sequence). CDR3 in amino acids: CSASGQNGYTF. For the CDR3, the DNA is TGCAGTGCTAGCGGGCAGAATGGCTACACCTTC.

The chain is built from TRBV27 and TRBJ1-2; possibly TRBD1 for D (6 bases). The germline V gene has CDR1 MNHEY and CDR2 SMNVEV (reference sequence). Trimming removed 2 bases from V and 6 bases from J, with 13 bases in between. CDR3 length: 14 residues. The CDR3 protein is CASSLRGGVDGYTF. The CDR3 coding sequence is TGTGCCAGCAGTTTAAGAGGGGGAGTTGATGGCTACACCTTC.

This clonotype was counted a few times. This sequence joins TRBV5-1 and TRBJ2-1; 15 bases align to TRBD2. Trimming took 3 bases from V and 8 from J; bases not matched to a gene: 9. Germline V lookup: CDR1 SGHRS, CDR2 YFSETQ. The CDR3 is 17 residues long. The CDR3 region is CASSSLGLAGGGYEQFF. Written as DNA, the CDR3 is TGCGCCAGCAGCTCCCTTGGACTAGCGGGAGGGGGGTATGAGCAGTTCTTC.

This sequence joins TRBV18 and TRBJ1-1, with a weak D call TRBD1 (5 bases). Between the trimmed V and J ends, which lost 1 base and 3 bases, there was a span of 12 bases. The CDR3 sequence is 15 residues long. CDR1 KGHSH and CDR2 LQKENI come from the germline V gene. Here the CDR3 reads CASSPQGKRDTEAFF. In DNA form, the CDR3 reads TGTGCCAGCTCACCACAGGGGAAGCGGGACACTGAAGCTTTCTTT.

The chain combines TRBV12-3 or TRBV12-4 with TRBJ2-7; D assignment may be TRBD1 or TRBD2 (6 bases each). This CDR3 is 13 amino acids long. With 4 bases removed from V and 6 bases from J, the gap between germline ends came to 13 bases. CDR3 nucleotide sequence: TGTGCCAGCAGTTGGCGGGACACCGGCGAGCAGTACTTC. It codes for CASSWRDTGEQYF.

The CDR3 coding sequence is TGTGCCATCAGTCCGACCGGGACAGATCTACAGCCCCAGCATTTT. Translation: CAISPTGTDLQPQHF. The chain links TRBV10-3 to TRBJ1-5; TRBD1 agrees at 7 bases. Germline V gene sequence: CDR1 ENHRY, CDR2 SYGVKD. V shed 5 bases, J shed 7 bases, and the junction held 11 bases outside the gene matches. This CDR3 region has 15 residues.

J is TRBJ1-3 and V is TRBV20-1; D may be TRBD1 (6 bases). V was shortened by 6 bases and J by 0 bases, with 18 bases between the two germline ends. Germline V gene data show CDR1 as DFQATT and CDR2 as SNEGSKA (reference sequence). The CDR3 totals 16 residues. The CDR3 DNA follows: TGCAGTGCCCCCATTCGGACAGCATACTCTGGAAACACCATATATTTT. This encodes CSAPIRTAYSGNTIYF.